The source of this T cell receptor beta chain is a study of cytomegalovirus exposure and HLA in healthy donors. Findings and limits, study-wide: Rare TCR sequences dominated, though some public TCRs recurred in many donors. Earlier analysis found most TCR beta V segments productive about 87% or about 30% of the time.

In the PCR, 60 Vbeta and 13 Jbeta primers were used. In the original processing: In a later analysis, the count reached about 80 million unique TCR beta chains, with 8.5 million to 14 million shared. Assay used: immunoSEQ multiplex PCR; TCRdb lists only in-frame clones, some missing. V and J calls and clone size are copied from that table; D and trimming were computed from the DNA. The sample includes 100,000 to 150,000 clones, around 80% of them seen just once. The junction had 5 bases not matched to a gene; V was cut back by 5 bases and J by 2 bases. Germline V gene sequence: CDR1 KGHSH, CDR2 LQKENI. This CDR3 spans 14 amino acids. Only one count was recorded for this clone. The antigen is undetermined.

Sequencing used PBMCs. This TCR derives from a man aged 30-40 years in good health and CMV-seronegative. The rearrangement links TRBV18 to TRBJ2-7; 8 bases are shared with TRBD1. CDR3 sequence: CASSERQGPYEQYF. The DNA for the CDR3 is TGTGCCAGCTCAGAACGACAGGGGCCCTACGAGCAGTACTTC.